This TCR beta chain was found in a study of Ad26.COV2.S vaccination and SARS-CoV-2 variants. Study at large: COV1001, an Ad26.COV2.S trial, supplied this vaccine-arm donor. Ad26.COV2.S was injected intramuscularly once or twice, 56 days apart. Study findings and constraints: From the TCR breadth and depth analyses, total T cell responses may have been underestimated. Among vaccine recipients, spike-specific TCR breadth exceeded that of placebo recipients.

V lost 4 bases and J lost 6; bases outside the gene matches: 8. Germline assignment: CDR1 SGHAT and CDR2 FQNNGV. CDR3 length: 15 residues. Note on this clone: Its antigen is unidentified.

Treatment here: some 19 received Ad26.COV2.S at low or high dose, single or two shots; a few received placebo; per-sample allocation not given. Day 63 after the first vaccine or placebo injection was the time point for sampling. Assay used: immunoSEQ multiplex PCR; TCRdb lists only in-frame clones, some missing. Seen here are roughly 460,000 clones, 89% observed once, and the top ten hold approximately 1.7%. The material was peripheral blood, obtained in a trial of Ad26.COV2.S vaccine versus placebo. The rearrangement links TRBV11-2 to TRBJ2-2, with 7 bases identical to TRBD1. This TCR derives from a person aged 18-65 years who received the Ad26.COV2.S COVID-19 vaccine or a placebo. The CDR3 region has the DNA TGTGCCAGCAGCTCTCCTACCGGGACAGCCGGGGAGCTGTTTTTT. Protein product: CASSSPTGTAGELFF.